These 30 T cell receptor beta chains were sequenced from one sample in a study of CD8 T cells in Susac syndrome. An input of about 0.5 to 1 ug of RNA was subjected to reverse transcription using random hexamers. TCRdb reprocessed the immunoSEQ multiplex PCR reads via MiXCR and lists one record per CDR3 protein. The sample shows around 270,000 distinct CDR3 sequences, 65% to 90% of them seen only once. Sequencing input: CD8+ T cells from PBMCs. Source of these receptors: a human donor with multiple sclerosis.

This sequence joins TRBV9 and TRBJ1-1, with D unclear. Between the trimmed V and J ends, which lost 7 bases and 3 bases, there was a span of 16 bases. The CDR3 length is 14 residues. In germline, CDR1 is SGDLS, CDR2 YYNGEE. CDR3 sequence (DNA): TGTGCCAGCGGGAGACCCGTAGGAGACACTGAAGCTTTCTTT. Amino acid sequence: CASGRPVGDTEAFF.

This chain links TRBV5-5 with TRBJ2-7, with D possibly TRBD2 on 6 matching bases. This CDR3 contains 15 residues. With 3 bases removed from V and 2 bases from J, the gap between germline ends came to 15 bases. The germline V gene encodes CDR1 SGHKS and CDR2 YYEKEE (reference sequence). This chain's CDR3 is CASSSGGVVPYEQYF. As DNA, the CDR3 is TGTGCCAGCAGCTCAGGAGGGGTCGTCCCCTACGAGCAGTACTTC.

This clonotype came up once. The V call is TRBV4-1, the J call TRBJ2-5; 15 bases fit TRBD2. This CDR3 is built from 18 residues. V shed 1 base, J shed 5 bases, and the junction held 8 bases outside the gene matches. Germline assignment: CDR1 MGHRA and CDR2 YSYEKL. The CDR3 nucleotides are TGCGCCAGCAGCCAAGGCCCGGGACTAGCGGGAGGTCTGGAGACCCAGTACTTC. As protein: CASSQGPGLAGGLETQYF.

This rearrangement joins TRBV28 to TRBJ2-1, with 8 bases identical to TRBD1. Germline values: CDR1 MDHEN, CDR2 SYDVKM. Trimming took 3 bases from V and 3 from J; bases not matched to a gene: 4. The CDR3 is 15 residues long. The CDR3 loop is CASSLYRGIYNEQFF. In DNA form, the CDR3 reads TGTGCCAGCAGTTTGTACAGGGGGATCTACAATGAGCAGTTCTTC.

This chain uses TRBV5-4 with TRBJ2-7; D gene ambiguous. Germline V gene lookup returns CDR1 SGHNT and CDR2 YYREEE (reference sequence). The CDR3 has 14 amino acids. The V and J ends lost 0 bases and 0 bases respectively, with 7 bases between them. The chain's CDR3 is CASSLGSDSYEQYF. CDR3 coding DNA: TGTGCCAGCAGCTTGGGGTCAGACTCCTACGAGCAGTACTTC.

The chain links TRBV21-1 to TRBJ2-7; no DNA check was done on the table's D call, TRBD2. TRBV21-1 is flagged as a pseudogene. The CDR3 runs to 17 residues. In DNA, the CDR3 is TGTGCCAGCAGCATTAAGCGCCCACTAGGGGATTTGGACGAGCAGTACTTC. As protein: CASSIKRPLGDLDEQYF.

The gene calls are TRBV28 and TRBJ1-1; a weak D match, TRBD1 (5 bases). CDR1 is MDHEN and CDR2 is SYDVKM in the germline V gene. CDR3 length: 14 amino acids. Trimming shortened V by 8 bases and J by 0 bases, and 13 bases separated the two germline ends. DNA of the CDR3: TGTGCCAGCTTGAGGGACTCCATGAACACTGAAGCTTTCTTT. This sequence encodes CASLRDSMNTEAFF.

The chain joins TRBV7-9 to TRBJ1-1; D possibly corresponds to TRBD1 (5 bases). The CDR3 totals 13 residues. Germline lookup yields CDR1 SEHNR and CDR2 FQNEAQ (reference sequence). Trimming left V 5 bases short and J 9 bases short, with 16 bases between. The CDR3 spells CASSGGTEAKAFF. CDR3 coding DNA: TGTGCCAGCAGCGGAGGGACGGAAGCAAAAGCTTTCTTT.

The J gene is TRBJ2-7, the V gene TRBV28; 9 nucleotides match TRBD1. This CDR3 region has 15 residues. Germline CDR1 reads MDHEN; CDR2 reads SYDVKM. Trimming removed 5 bases from V and 4 bases from J; junction bases left unmatched: 9. The CDR3 sequence is CASSPRRDRGYEQYF. The DNA for the CDR3 is TGTGCCAGCAGTCCTCGGCGTGACAGGGGGTACGAGCAGTACTTC.

The rearrangement joins TRBV14 to TRBJ2-7, with 8 bases aligning to TRBD2. CDR3 length equals 15 residues. The J segment lost 4 bases and the V segment lost 1 base, leaving 6 bases of the junction unmatched. In germline, CDR1 is SGHDN, CDR2 FVKESK. In DNA, the CDR3 is TGTGCCAGCAGCCAAGTAAGCGGGAGCGTTTACGAGCAGTACTTC. This encodes CASSQVSGSVYEQYF.

The CDR3 here is CASSQSTEAFF. The CDR3 region has the DNA TGCGCCAGCAGCCAGTCCACTGAAGCTTTCTTT. The gene calls are TRBV4-1 and TRBJ1-1; D is uncertain. The CDR3 is 11 amino acids. The germline CDR1 and CDR2 sequences are MGHRA and YSYEKL. V was clipped by 3 bases and J by 4 bases, with 3 bases between them.

This clonotype appeared a single time. The chain employs TRBV27 and TRBJ2-2; 7 bases line up with TRBD2. The V gene end was trimmed by 6 bases and the J gene end by 8 bases; junction bases not matched to a gene: 12. This CDR3 comprises 15 residues. Per germline, CDR1 MNHEY and CDR2 SMNVEV (reference sequence). Here the CDR3 DNA reads TGTGCCAGCAGACCCGCTAGCGGCCCCGCGGGGGAGCTGTTTTTT. It translates to CASRPASGPAGELFF.

The rearrangement links TRBV30 to TRBJ2-2; D is perhaps TRBD2 (5 bases). CDR3 length equals 16 residues. With 2 bases removed from V and 2 bases from J, the gap between germline ends came to 15 bases. Germline loops: CDR1 GTSNPN, CDR2 SVGIG (reference sequence). In DNA form, the CDR3 reads TGTGCCTGGAGTAGGAGAGGGCCTCAAAACACCGGGGAGCTGTTTTTT. This encodes CAWSRRGPQNTGELFF.

CDR3 sequence reads: CASSPITRNEQFF. CDR3 sequence (DNA): TGTGCCAGCAGCCCTATAACTCGCAATGAGCAGTTCTTC. The chain has TRBV7-9 and TRBJ2-1; unclear D gene. This CDR3 region has 13 residues. The V gene lost 5 bases and the J gene lost 6 bases, with 11 bases spanning the gap. Germline CDR1 is SEHNR and CDR2 is FQNEAQ (reference sequence).

The chain carries TRBV4-1 and TRBJ2-1; D not resolved. This CDR3 has 14 residues. Trimming took 6 bases from V and 6 from J, leaving 15 bases between them. CDR1 and CDR2 (germline): MGHRA, YSYEKL. The CDR3 region has the DNA TGCGCCAGCAGTCCCGGGCCCCTTGTCAATGAGCAGTTCTTC. Protein: CASSPGPLVNEQFF.

The chain joins TRBV5-6 to TRBJ2-1, with 10 bases fitting TRBD2. The CDR3 has 15 residues. Germline CDR1 is SGHDT and CDR2 is YYEEEE. With 1 base clipped from V and 4 bases from J, the junction kept 2 bases outside the gene matches. The CDR3 here is CASSLSSGSYNEQFF. As DNA, the CDR3 is TGTGCCAGCAGCTTGTCTAGCGGGAGTTACAATGAGCAGTTCTTC.

This CDR3 reads CASSQSERPYQPQHF. The CDR3 coding sequence is TGTGCCAGCAGCCAATCGGAGAGGCCTTATCAGCCCCAGCATTTT. The chain is built from TRBV3-1 and TRBJ1-5; no reliable D call. V was cut by 2 bases and J by 5 bases, with 13 bases left in between. This CDR3 region has 15 residues. Germline-derived CDR1 and CDR2 are LGHDT and YNNKEL (reference sequence).

This clonotype showed up just once. V is TRBV13 and J is TRBJ1-1; TRBD1 might be the D (6 bases). CDR1 PRHDT and CDR2 FYEKMQ come from the germline V gene (reference sequence). The CDR3 totals 17 residues. V lost 3 bases to trimming and J lost 6 bases, with 23 bases between them. CDR3 loop: CASSFTATGGGVAEAFF. In nucleotides, the CDR3 is TGTGCCAGCAGCTTCACCGCGACAGGAGGAGGAGTGGCTGAAGCTTTCTTT. The variable domain in full, completed from reference TRBV13 and TRBJ1-1, reads AAGVIQSPRHLIKEKRETATLKCYPIPRHDTVYWYQQGPGQDPQFLISFYEKMQSDKGSIPDRFSAQQFSDYHSELNMSSLELGDSALYFCASSFTATGGGVAEAFFGQGTRLTVV.

V gene TRBV27 combines with J gene TRBJ1-1, with D uncertain. Trimming cost V 2 bases and J 1 base, with 8 bases left between them. This CDR3 region has 14 residues. Germline V CDR1 and CDR2: MNHEY, SMNVEV (reference sequence). CDR3 nucleotides: TGTGCCAGCAGTTTAGCCTCTAGGAACACTGAAGCTTTCTTT. This sequence encodes CASSLASRNTEAFF.

The rearrangement uses TRBV6-5 and TRBJ1-2; TRBD1 matches at 11 bases. The CDR3 length is 13 residues. V shed 6 bases, J shed 4 bases, and the junction held 1 base outside the gene matches. CDR1 and CDR2 from the germline V gene are MNHEY and SVGAGI. DNA for the CDR3: TGTGCCAGCAGCGGGACAGGGGGCTATGGCTACACCTTC. It yields the protein CASSGTGGYGYTF.

The chain joins TRBV9 to TRBJ2-7; D possibly matches TRBD1 or TRBD2 (6 bases each). Trimming took off 2 bases at V and 0 bases at J, with 12 bases between the two ends. Germline V gives CDR1 SGDLS, CDR2 YYNGEE. The CDR3 loop spans 15 amino acids. Here the CDR3 reads CASSVGGSSSYEQYF. Here the CDR3 DNA reads TGTGCCAGCAGCGTCGGGGGCTCGAGCTCCTACGAGCAGTACTTC. Full variable domain (outside the CDR3, taken from reference TRBV9 and TRBJ2-7): DSGVTQTPKHLITATGQRVTLRCSPRSGDLSVYWYQQSLDQGLQFLIQYYNGEERAKGNILERFSAQQFPDLHSELNLSSLELGDSALYFCASSVGGSSSYEQYFGPGTRLTVT.

This chain connects TRBV20-1 to TRBJ2-1; D is possibly TRBD2 (7 bases). With 2 bases removed from V and 7 bases from J, the gap between germline ends came to 21 bases. This CDR3 region has 16 residues. Per the germline V gene, CDR1 is DFQATT and CDR2 is SNEGSKA (reference sequence). DNA of the CDR3: TGCAGTGCTAGACAACCCTCTAGGGGGAGGGCGAATGAGCAGTTCTTC. It is translated as CSARQPSRGRANEQFF.

This sequence joins TRBV7-9 and TRBJ2-3; the D is unclear. The length of the CDR3 is 13 residues. CDR1 and CDR2 (germline): SEHNR, FQNEAQ (reference sequence). V was pared by 7 bases and J by 6 bases, with 14 bases between. The CDR3 loop reads CASKTPAGDTQYF. CDR3 coding DNA: TGTGCCAGCAAGACCCCAGCCGGGGATACGCAGTATTTT.

This chain uses TRBV5-1 with TRBJ2-3; 13 bases match TRBD2. The CDR3 runs to 16 residues. V was clipped by 1 base and J by 4 bases; unmatched bases: 3. The germline V gene encodes CDR1 SGHRS and CDR2 YFSETQ. CDR3 in amino acids: CASSLRTSGSADTQYF. In DNA form, the CDR3 reads TGCGCCAGCAGCTTGAGGACTAGCGGGAGTGCAGATACGCAGTATTTT.

The chain joins TRBV5-6 to TRBJ1-5, with a tentative D call TRBD1 (6 bases). Germline-derived CDR1 and CDR2 are SGHDT and YYEEEE. This CDR3 contains 13 residues. V was pared by 4 bases and J by 3 bases, with 8 bases between. CDR3 nucleotide sequence: TGTGCCAGCAGCGGGGGCCTCAATCAGCCCCAGCATTTT. Translating it yields CASSGGLNQPQHF. The variable domain in full, with the rest retrieved from reference TRBV5-6 and TRBJ1-5, is DAGVTQSPTHLIKTRGQQVTLRCSPKSGHDTVSWYQQALGQGPQFIFQYYEEEERQRGNFPDRFSGHQFPNYSSELNVNALLLGDSALYLCASSGGLNQPQHFGDGTRLSIL.

This chain uses TRBV7-2 with TRBJ2-5; 10 bases agree with TRBD1. Germline CDR1 SGHTA, CDR2 FQGNSA. J was trimmed by 3 bases and V by 4 bases; bases with no gene match: 8. The CDR3 is 16 amino acids. The CDR3: CASSSRQGAREETQYF. The CDR3 DNA is TGTGCCAGCAGCTCAAGACAGGGGGCGAGGGAAGAGACCCAGTACTTC.

V usage is TRBV12-3 or TRBV12-4 and J usage is TRBJ1-2; no clear D gene. The CDR3 is 12 amino acids. V lost 6 bases and J 3 bases, leaving 8 bases between the germline ends. The CDR3 spells CASSAEYYGYTF. The DNA of the CDR3 is TGTGCCAGCAGCGCCGAGTACTATGGCTACACCTTC.

The genes are TRBV5-1 and TRBJ2-1; 11 nucleotides agree with TRBD1. Germline V lookup: CDR1 SGHRS, CDR2 YFSETQ. Trimming removed 4 bases from V and 7 bases from J; junction bases left unmatched: 10. The CDR3 is made up of 16 amino acids. CDR3 sequence (DNA): TGCGCCAGCAGCCTAGGACAGGGGGCCTTTCTGAATGAGCAGTTCTTC. It translates to CASSLGQGAFLNEQFF.

The chain has TRBV30 and TRBJ2-6; no firm D call. This CDR3 contains 12 residues. From germline, CDR1 is GTSNPN and CDR2 SVGIG (reference sequence). Trimming removed 4 bases at V and 0 bases at J, with 1 base between. CDR3 protein: CAWISGANVLTF. The CDR3 DNA sequence: TGTGCCTGGATCTCTGGGGCCAACGTCCTGACTTTC.

This clonotype was seen a few times. The rearrangement links TRBV30 to TRBJ2-7; possibly TRBD2 for D (5 bases). The closer fit of TRBJ2-1 to the DNA end suggests the J call may be wrong. This CDR3 has 13 amino acids. CDR1 is GTSNPN, CDR2 SVGIG, per germline (reference sequence). The CDR3 loop is CAWGAPSSYEQFF. In DNA, the CDR3 is TGTGCCTGGGGAGCCCCTAGCTCCTATGAGCAGTTCTTC.